These T cell receptor beta chains were read from a single sample in a study of PD-L1 blockade in urothelial cancer. Sequencing was performed with immunoSEQ multiplex PCR; in TCRdb, only in-frame clones are kept and a portion is missing. The data show 84,000 or so clones, 85% seen once. The input for sequencing was PBMCs, taken around atezolizumab (anti-PD-L1) treatment. These receptors came from a man in his sixties with urothelial cancer. Each CDR3 is given with its conserved first and last residue. D genes are given only for firm matches. Part of the rows lack a size; the others show once, few, many or a class for expanded clones.

d_call	clone_size	v_call	j_call	cdr3_aa	cdr3_nt
TRBD1	NA	TRBV28	TRBJ1-3	CASSGTGGWDTIYF	TGTGCCAGCAGTGGGACAGGGGGCTGGGACACCATATATTTT
TRBD1	few	TRBV7-2	TRBJ1-2	CASSWVGQGSSGYGYTF	TGTGCCAGCAGCTGGGTGGGACAGGGATCATCAGGCTATGGCTACACCTTC
NA	few	TRBV11-1	TRBJ2-7	CASSTPGAHEQYF	TGTGCCAGCAGCACCCCAGGGGCCCACGAGCAGTACTTC
TRBD1	NA	TRBV19	TRBJ2-7	CASSMLGARTGRAYEQYF	TGTGCCAGTAGTATGCTTGGGGCGAGGACAGGGAGAGCCTACGAGCAGTACTTC
TRBD1	NA	TRBV2	TRBJ1-4	CASNPWTGGSEKLFF	TGTGCCAGCAACCCGTGGACAGGTGGAAGTGAAAAACTGTTTTTT
TRBD1	NA	TRBV9	TRBJ2-2	CASSVAGLGGNGELFF	TGTGCCAGCAGCGTAGCTGGCTTAGGGGGCAACGGGGAGCTGTTTTTT
NA	NA	TRBV19	TRBJ1-2	CASSPTEYKPNYGYTF	TGTGCCAGTAGCCCTACAGAGTATAAACCCAACTATGGCTACACCTTC
TRBD2	NA	TRBV27	TRBJ2-1	CASSLYSSGGAYEQFF	TGTGCCAGCAGTTTATACTCTAGCGGGGGGGCCTACGAGCAGTTCTTC
TRBD2	NA	TRBV27	TRBJ2-1	CASNKRGGNYNEQFF	TGTGCCAGCAACAAGCGGGGGGGGAATTACAATGAGCAGTTCTTC
NA	NA	TRBV19	TRBJ1-2	CASSPTDRYYGYTF	TGTGCCAGTAGCCCGACAGACAGATACTATGGCTACACCTTC
NA	NA	TRBV9	TRBJ1-1	CASSNPWTKNRAFF	TGTGCCAGCAGCAACCCGTGGACAAAAAATCGGGCTTTCTTT
TRBD2	NA	TRBV19	TRBJ2-1	CASSIDATSAVSYNEQFF	TGTGCCAGTAGTATAGATGCGACTAGCGCCGTATCCTACAATGAGCAGTTCTTC
TRBD2	NA	TRBV28	TRBJ2-7	CASVVGGRANEQYF	TGTGCCAGCGTGGTTGGCGGGAGGGCAAACGAGCAGTACTTC
NA	NA	TRBV9	TRBJ1-2	CASSARPRWDGYTF	TGTGCCAGCAGCGCTCGCCCCAGGTGGGATGGCTACACCTTC